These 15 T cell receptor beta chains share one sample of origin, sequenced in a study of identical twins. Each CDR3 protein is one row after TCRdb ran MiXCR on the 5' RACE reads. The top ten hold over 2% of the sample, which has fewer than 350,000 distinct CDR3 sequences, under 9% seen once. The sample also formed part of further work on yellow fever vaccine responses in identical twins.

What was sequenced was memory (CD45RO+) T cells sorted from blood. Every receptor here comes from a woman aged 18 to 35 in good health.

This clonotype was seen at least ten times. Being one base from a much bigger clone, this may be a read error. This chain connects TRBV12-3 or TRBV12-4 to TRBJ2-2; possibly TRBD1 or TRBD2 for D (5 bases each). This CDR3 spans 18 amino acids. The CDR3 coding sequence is TGTGCCCGCAGTTTATTAGGCCGGGACCGGGGCAGAACCGGGGAGCTGTTTTTT. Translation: CARSLLGRDRGRTGELFF.

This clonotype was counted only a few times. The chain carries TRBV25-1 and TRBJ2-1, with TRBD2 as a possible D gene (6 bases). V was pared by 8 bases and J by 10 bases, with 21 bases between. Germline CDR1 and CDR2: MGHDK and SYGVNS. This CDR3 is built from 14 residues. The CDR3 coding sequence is TGTGCCAGCCTACGGGACTCAGGCGCGGGGGAGCAGTTCTTC. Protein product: CASLRDSGAGEQFF. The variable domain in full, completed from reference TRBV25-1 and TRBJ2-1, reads EADIYQTPRYLVIGTGKKITLECSQTMGHDKMYWYQQDPGMELHLIHYSYGVNSTEKGDLSSESTVSRIRTEHFPLTLESARPSHTSQYLCASLRDSGAGEQFFGPGTRLTVL.

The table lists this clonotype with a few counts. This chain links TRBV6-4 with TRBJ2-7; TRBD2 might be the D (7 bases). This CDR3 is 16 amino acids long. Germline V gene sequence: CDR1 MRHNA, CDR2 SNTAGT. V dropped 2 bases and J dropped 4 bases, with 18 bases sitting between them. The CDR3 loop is CASSDALGGGSYEQYF. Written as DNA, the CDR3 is TGTGCCAGCAGTGACGCACTGGGGGGCGGGAGTTACGAGCAGTACTTC.

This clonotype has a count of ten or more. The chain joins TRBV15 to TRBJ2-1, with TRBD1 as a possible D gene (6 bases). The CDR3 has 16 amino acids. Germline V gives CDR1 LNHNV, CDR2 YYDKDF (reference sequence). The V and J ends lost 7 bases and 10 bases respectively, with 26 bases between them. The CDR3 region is CATTPEGTSGAREQFF. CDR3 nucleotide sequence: TGTGCCACCACCCCAGAGGGGACGTCAGGGGCGCGAGAGCAGTTCTTC. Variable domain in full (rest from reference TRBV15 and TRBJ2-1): DAMVIQNPRYQVTQFGKPVTLSCSQTLNHNVMYWYQQKSSQAPKLLFHYYDKDFNNEADTPDNFQSRRPNTSFCFLDIRSPGLGDTAMYLCATTPEGTSGAREQFFGPGTRLTVL.

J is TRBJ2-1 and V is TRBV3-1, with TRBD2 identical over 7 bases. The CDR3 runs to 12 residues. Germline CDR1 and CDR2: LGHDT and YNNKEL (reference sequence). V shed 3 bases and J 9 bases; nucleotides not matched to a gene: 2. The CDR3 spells CASSHREGEQFF. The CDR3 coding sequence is TGTGCCAGCAGCCACAGGGAGGGTGAGCAGTTCTTC.

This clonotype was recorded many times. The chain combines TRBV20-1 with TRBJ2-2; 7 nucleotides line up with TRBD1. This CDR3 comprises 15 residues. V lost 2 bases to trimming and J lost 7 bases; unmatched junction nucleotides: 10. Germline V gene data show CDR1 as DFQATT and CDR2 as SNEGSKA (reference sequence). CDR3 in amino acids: CSARPPARGYGELFF. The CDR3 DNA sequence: TGCAGTGCTAGACCGCCCGCCAGGGGGTACGGGGAGCTGTTTTTT.

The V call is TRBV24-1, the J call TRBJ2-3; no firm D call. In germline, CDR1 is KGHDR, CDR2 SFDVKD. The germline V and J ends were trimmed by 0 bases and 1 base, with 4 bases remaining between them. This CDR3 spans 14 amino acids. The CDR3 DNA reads TGTGCCACCAGTGATTTGCCAGGCACAGATACGCAGTATTTT. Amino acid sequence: CATSDLPGTDTQYF.

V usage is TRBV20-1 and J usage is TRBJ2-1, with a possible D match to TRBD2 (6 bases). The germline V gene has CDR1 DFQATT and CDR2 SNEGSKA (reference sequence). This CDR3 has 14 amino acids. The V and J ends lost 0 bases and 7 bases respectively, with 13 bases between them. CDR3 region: CSARDPRTKNEQFF. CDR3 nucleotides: TGCAGTGCTAGAGATCCGAGGACTAAAAATGAGCAGTTCTTC.

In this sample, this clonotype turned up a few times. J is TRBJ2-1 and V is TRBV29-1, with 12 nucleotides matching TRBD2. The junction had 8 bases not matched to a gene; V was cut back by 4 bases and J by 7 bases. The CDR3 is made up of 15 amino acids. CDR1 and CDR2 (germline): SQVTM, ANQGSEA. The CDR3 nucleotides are TGCAGCGTTGCCAGACTAGCGGGAGTCGGTAATGAGCAGTTCTTC. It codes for CSVARLAGVGNEQFF.

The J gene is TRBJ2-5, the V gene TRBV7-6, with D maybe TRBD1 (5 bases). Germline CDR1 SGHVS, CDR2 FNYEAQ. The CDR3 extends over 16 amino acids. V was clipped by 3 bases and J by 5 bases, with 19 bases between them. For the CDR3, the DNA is TGTGCCAGCAGCTTCGTAGATTGGACAAACGTGGAGACCCAGTACTTC. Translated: CASSFVDWTNVETQYF.

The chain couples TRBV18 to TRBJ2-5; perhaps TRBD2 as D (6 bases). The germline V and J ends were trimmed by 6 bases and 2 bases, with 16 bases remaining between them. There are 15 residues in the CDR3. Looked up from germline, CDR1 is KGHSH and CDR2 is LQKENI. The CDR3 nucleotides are TGTGCCAGCTCGACGATCATTGGGGGGCAAGAGACCCAGTACTTC. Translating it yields CASSTIIGGQETQYF.

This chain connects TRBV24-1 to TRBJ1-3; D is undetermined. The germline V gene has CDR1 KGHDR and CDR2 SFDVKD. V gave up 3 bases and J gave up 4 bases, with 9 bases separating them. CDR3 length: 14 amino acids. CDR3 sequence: CATSDTMGGNTIYF. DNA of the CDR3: TGTGCCACCAGTGATACGATGGGAGGAAACACCATATATTTT.

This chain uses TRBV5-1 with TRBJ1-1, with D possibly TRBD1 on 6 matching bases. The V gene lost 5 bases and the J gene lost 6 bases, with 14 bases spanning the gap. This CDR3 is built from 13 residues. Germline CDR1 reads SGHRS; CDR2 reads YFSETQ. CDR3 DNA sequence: TGCGCCAGCAGTAAGGGGGTTGGAGCTGAAGCTTTCTTT. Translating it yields CASSKGVGAEAFF.

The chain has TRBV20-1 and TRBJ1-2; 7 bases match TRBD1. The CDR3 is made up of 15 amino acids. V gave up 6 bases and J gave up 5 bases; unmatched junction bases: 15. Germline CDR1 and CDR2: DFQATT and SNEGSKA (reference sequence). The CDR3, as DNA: TGCAGTGCGAACAGGGGCGAAGGGATTAATTATGGCTACACCTTC. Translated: CSANRGEGINYGYTF.

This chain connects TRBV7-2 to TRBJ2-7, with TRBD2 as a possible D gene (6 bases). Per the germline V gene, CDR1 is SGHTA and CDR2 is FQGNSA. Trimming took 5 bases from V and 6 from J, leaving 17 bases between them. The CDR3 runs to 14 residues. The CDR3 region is CASSLKSLGGEQYF. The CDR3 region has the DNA TGTGCCAGCAGCCTCAAGTCCCTCGGGGGCGAGCAGTACTTC.